This TCR beta chain was captured by sequencing in a study of T cell responses to AZD1222 COVID-19 vaccine. Study-wide results and limits: Seropositive AZD1222 recipients at baseline numbered only five to seven. Nearly half of spike-specific TCRs reportedly target variant regions that are unmutated in the B.1.351 and B.1.1.7 variants.

With respect to this clone: Its matching antigen is unknown.

Using immunoSEQ multiplex PCR, the repertoire was profiled, and TCRdb retains in-frame clones only, with some absent. Of some 160,000 clones listed, more than 90% are singletons. With V trimmed by 3 bases and J by 4 bases, 18 bases remained unmatched. The length of the CDR3 is 18 residues. Looked up from germline, CDR1 is SGHRS and CDR2 is YFSETQ. The TCR comes from an adult in good health. Sequenced here: peripheral blood, sampled on day 0 of AZD1222 vaccination. The chain combines TRBV5-1 with TRBJ1-1, with 7 bases lining up with TRBD1. CDR3 sequence: CASSSTQIGGGGGTEAFF. The DNA for the CDR3 is TGCGCCAGCAGCTCGACCCAGATAGGGGGCGGTGGAGGCACTGAAGCTTTCTTT.